Listed below are T cell receptor beta chains from one sample, sequenced in a study of blood T cell repertoires in COVID-19. Using immunoSEQ multiplex PCR, the repertoire was profiled, and TCRdb retains in-frame clones only, with some absent. The top ten clones hold under 3% of a sample with 95,000 to 150,000 clones, around 81% of them seen once. The sample comprised peripheral blood. All receptors come from a man between 70 and 80 years old with acute or convalescent COVID-19. CDR3s include the opening cysteine and the closing phenylalanine or tryptophan. The D gene is left open where the match is weak. Some rows mark clone size as missing; the rest say once, few, many or name a class of expanded clone.

.,TRBV6-2/TRBV6-3,.,TRBJ2-7,CASSYSRQVSYEQYF,TGTGCCAGCAGTTACTCGAGACAGGTTTCCTACGAGCAGTACTTC
.,TRBV11-3,.,TRBJ1-1,CASSAGVNQNTEAFF,TGTGCCAGCAGCGCCGGGGTCAACCAGAACACTGAAGCTTTCTTT
.,TRBV7-9,.,TRBJ2-3,CASSLEGLSTDTQYF,TGTGCCAGCAGCTTAGAGGGACTTAGTACGGATACGCAGTATTTT
.,TRBV7-2,.,TRBJ1-3,CASSLARGAGNTIYF,TGTGCCAGCAGCTTAGCGCGGGGCGCTGGAAACACCATATATTTT
.,TRBV5-1,.,TRBJ1-1,CASSWTANTEAFF,TGCGCCAGCAGCTGGACAGCGAACACTGAAGCTTTCTTT
.,TRBV2,.,TRBJ1-6,CASSGQDSPLHF,TGTGCCAGCAGTGGCCAGGATTCACCCCTCCACTTT
.,TRBV6-5,.,TRBJ2-7,CASGATRGSEQYF,TGTGCCAGCGGAGCTACGAGGGGGTCCGAGCAGTACTTC
TRBD2,TRBV28,.,TRBJ2-7,CASRPSGEGSYEQYF,TGTGCCAGCAGACCCTCGGGGGAGGGCTCCTACGAGCAGTACTTC
.,TRBV5-1,.,TRBJ2-3,CASSPGSGPGDTQYF,TGCGCCAGCAGTCCCGGGAGTGGTCCAGGAGATACGCAGTATTTT
TRBD1,TRBV2,.,TRBJ2-2,CASRPGTVTFHGELFF,TGTGCCAGCCGTCCCGGGACAGTGACTTTCCACGGGGAGCTGTTTTTT
TRBD2,TRBV2,.,TRBJ2-3,CASSGTGGSTDTQYF,TGTGCCAGCAGCGGAACGGGGGGGAGCACAGATACGCAGTATTTT
TRBD1,TRBV6-5,few,TRBJ1-6,CASSYAGGGNSPLHF,TGTGCCAGCAGTTACGCAGGGGGTGGTAATTCACCCCTCCACTTT
TRBD1,TRBV18,.,TRBJ1-4,CASSMTGMGEKLFF,TGTGCCAGCTCCATGACAGGGATGGGCGAAAAACTGTTTTTT
TRBD1,TRBV4-2,.,TRBJ1-1,CASSQDTTGDNTEAFF,TGTGCCAGCAGCCAAGATACGACAGGGGACAACACTGAAGCTTTCTTT
.,TRBV2,.,TRBJ2-3,CASNLFSDTQYF,TGTGCCAGCAATTTGTTCTCAGATACGCAGTATTTT
.,TRBV10-3,.,TRBJ2-3,CAISEASEGDTQYF,TGTGCCATCAGTGAGGCTAGCGAAGGAGATACGCAGTATTTT
.,TRBV13,.,TRBJ1-2,CASSPRQDSGGYTF,TGTGCCAGCAGCCCTAGACAGGATTCAGGAGGCTACACCTTC
.,TRBV7-2,once,TRBJ2-7,CASTPGGFPYEQYF,TGTGCCAGCACCCCGGGGGGCTTTCCCTACGAGCAGTACTTC
TRBD1,TRBV5-1,.,TRBJ2-7,CASSLVSGGDEQYF,TGCGCCAGCAGCTTGGTCTCAGGGGGCGACGAGCAGTACTTC
TRBD1,TRBV7-2,once,TRBJ1-2,CASSFRQGGTLYGYTF,TGTGCCAGCAGCTTCAGACAGGGTGGGACACTCTATGGCTACACCTTC
.,TRBV10-3,.,TRBJ2-7,CASRGSSYEQYF,TGTGCCTCTCGTGGGAGCTCCTACGAGCAGTACTTC
.,TRBV30,.,TRBJ1-5,CAWTRGNQPQHF,TGTGCCTGGACCCGGGGGAATCAGCCCCAGCATTTT
.,TRBV9,.,TRBJ2-5,CASSVIPGSSIETQYF,TGTGCCAGCAGCGTAATCCCCGGGTCTAGCATTGAGACCCAGTACTTC
.,TRBV7-3,.,TRBJ1-6,CASSLEIHSPLHF,TGTGCCAGCAGCTTAGAGATTCATTCACCCCTCCACTTT
.,TRBV25-1,.,TRBJ2-1,CASSDPMREQFF,TGTGCCAGCAGTGATCCTATGCGGGAGCAGTTCTTC
TRBD1,TRBV24-1,.,TRBJ2-7,CATSDPTGGVYEQYF,TGTGCCACCAGTGATCCTACAGGGGGAGTCTACGAGCAGTACTTC
.,TRBV4-3,.,TRBJ1-2,CASSQEQGGYTF,TGCGCCAGCAGCCAAGAACAGGGTGGCTACACCTTC
.,TRBV5-1,.,TRBJ1-1,CASSLGRANTEAFF,TGCGCCAGCAGCTTGGGGCGGGCGAACACTGAAGCTTTCTTT
TRBD1,TRBV11-3,.,TRBJ1-2,CASSDLTGNYGYTF,TGTGCCAGCAGCGACCTGACAGGGAACTATGGCTACACCTTC
.,TRBV6-5,.,TRBJ1-2,CASRAWDREAGGYTF,TGTGCCAGCAGAGCCTGGGACCGGGAGGCTGGAGGCTACACCTTC
.,TRBV18,.,TRBJ2-2,CASSAGMHTGELFF,TGTGCCAGCTCTGCCGGGATGCACACCGGGGAGCTGTTTTTT
.,TRBV9,.,TRBJ1-1,CASSVGSPTGEAFF,TGTGCCAGCAGCGTAGGGTCCCCAACAGGTGAAGCTTTCTTT
TRBD1,TRBV7-6,few,TRBJ1-2,CASSPNHDRDYGYTF,TGTGCCAGCAGCCCGAACCATGACAGGGACTATGGCTACACCTTC
.,TRBV24-1,.,TRBJ1-1,CATSDPSGGDTEAFF,TGTGCCACCAGTGACCCCTCCGGCGGGGACACTGAAGCTTTCTTT